This T cell receptor (beta chain) emerged from a study of blood T cell repertoires in COVID-19. As for the study in general: Whether acute or convalescent, the COVID-19 samples came from the United States, Italy and Spain.

The authors' processing: Amplified reference gene primers provided the basis for estimating nucleated cell counts. The data were produced by immunoSEQ multiplex PCR, yet TCRdb's version contains in-frame clones alone and is incomplete. V, J and clone size are taken as reported in that table, and D and trimming were inferred from the DNA itself. The sample gives over 200,000 clones, 70% to 90% of which show up once; about 12% is in the top ten. V lost 1 base to trimming and J lost 0 bases; unmatched junction nucleotides: 0. There are 14 residues in the CDR3. Germline CDR1 and CDR2: SGDLS and YYNGEE. Source material: peripheral blood. This clonotype originated in a young woman who had recovered from COVID-19. This sequence joins TRBV9 and TRBJ2-7, with 8 nucleotides matching TRBD1. The CDR3 spells CASSVQGASYEQYF. As DNA, the CDR3 is TGTGCCAGCAGCGTACAGGGGGCCTCCTACGAGCAGTACTTC.